This T cell receptor (beta chain) was recorded in a study of identifying expanded T cells in peripheral blood (dated by TCRdb to the late 2010s). Context from the whole study: Four technical replicates, made by sequencing separate aliquots from the same pool of genomic DNA, were compared pairwise.

In its sample, this clone was seen a few times. There is no known antigen for this receptor. No base quality information exists; no much larger clone differs at one position. The immunoSEQ Assay, which uses bias-controlled multiplex PCR amplification of genomic DNA, was used to profile TCRbeta CDR3 regions. The source study handled its data this way. The absolute abundance of each unique TCRbeta CDR3 region was quantified after sequences were collapsed and filtered. Two models were used to test differential abundance: a binomial model (Fisher-equivalent) and a beta-binomial model that adds time-dependent variance fitted from healthy donors. Clones with fewer than 5 combined templates were removed, and a clone was called differentially abundant if the clone's Benjamini-Hochberg FDR was below 0.01. Using the form v = (b*log(k)+a)^2, the beta-binomial variance was modeled as a function of the total template count across the two samples. This immuneACCESS table, as held by TCRdb, lists in-frame sequences with V and J called but not all clones. Of the missing ones, under half trace to an unresolved V gene in checked studies; the others have no known cause. The V and J calls and clone size come from that table; D and trimming were worked out from the DNA. In all, the sample holds around 100,000 clones, and roughly 89% of those were seen once. The top ten clonotypes cover roughly 15% of the sample.

The investigation overall reported the following: In all healthy donors, the variance in clone template counts between samples taken around two weeks apart rose significantly as total template count increased. It was expected by the authors that biological variance in healthy repertoires might increase further over much longer intervals, such as months to years. Across all healthy-donor time intervals, the beta-binomial model significantly cut both the number of clones called differentially abundant and the false-positive rate. Between technical replicates the binomial model flagged about 1.1 differentially abundant clones, whereas over around two weeks the binomial model flagged about 16.4 and over roughly 4 weeks around 20.

During the collection period, no immune events, such as infections, were documented for the healthy donors. Blood repertoires from healthy donors were used as a training cohort for calibrating time-dependent variance in a beta-binomial model of differential abundance of T-cell clones. The training cohort included around ten healthy donors, of whom 3 were female and 7 were male. The donors were between about 29 and 65 years old, with an average age of roughly 41 years. Whole blood was collected from each healthy donor at three time points spaced two to three weeks apart and obtained from a commercial supplier. For immunosequencing, genomic DNA was extracted from unsorted whole blood. V gives up 4 bases and J gives up 1 base, and the segment between their germline ends measures 7 bases. CDR1 and CDR2 are read off the germline V gene as SQVTM and ANQGSEA. The CDR3 spans 12 residues, from the cysteine through the phenylalanine. Of the read, only the CDR3 DNA is kept; its 36 bases are in frame from base 1.

Recombination joined TRBV29-1 with TRBJ1-1, with no D gene named confidently. The sequence derives from a person aged 18-70 years in good health. Sequenced material: blood. The CDR3 region: CSVGEKNTEAFF. DNA sequence: TGCAGCGTTGGGGAAAAGAACACTGAAGCTTTCTTT. When the CDR3 is completed using the reference TRBV29-1 and TRBJ1-1 genes on either side, the full variable domain is SAVISQKPSRDICQRGTSLTIQCQVDSQVTMMFWYRQQPGQSLTLIATANQGSEATYESGFVIDKFPISRPNLTFSTLTVSNMSPEDSSIYLCSVGEKNTEAFFGQGTRLTVV.